This is a list of T cell receptor beta chains from one sample in a study of identical twins. TCRdb used MiXCR to reprocess the 5' RACE reads, holding one entry per CDR3 protein. The table has roughly 200,000 distinct CDR3 sequences, more than 6.5% seen once. Another study also made use of these data, one on yellow fever vaccine responses in identical twins.

The sequenced sample was memory (CD45RO+) T cells sorted from blood. The source of these receptors is a woman in her late teens or twenties in good health. Both conserved end residues are part of each CDR3. The order of the fields is D gene, J gene, clone size, V gene, CDR3 protein, CDR3 DNA. A D gene is named only where the DNA matches it firmly. Size is omitted from some rows. Given values are once, few, many or a class for expanded clones.

TRBD2 TRBJ2-7 - TRBV5-1 CASSLVLAGDYEQYF TGCGCCAGCAGCTTGGTCTTAGCGGGGGACTACGAGCAGTACTTC
- TRBJ1-5 many TRBV29-1 CSVAGGGNQPQHF TGCAGCGTTGCGGGAGGTGGCAATCAGCCCCAGCATTTT
- TRBJ1-2 few TRBV28 CASSSLSRQGFYGYTF TGTGCCAGCAGTTCCCTGAGCCGTCAGGGGTTCTATGGCTACACCTTC
TRBD2 TRBJ2-1 many TRBV7-2 CASSQRGKPGGEQFF TGTGCCAGCAGCCAGCGGGGAAAACCGGGAGGTGAGCAGTTCTTC
- TRBJ2-1 many TRBV15 CATSREGHSYNEQFF TGTGCCACCAGCAGAGAGGGGCACTCCTACAATGAGCAGTTCTTC
- TRBJ2-2 - TRBV12-3/TRBV12-4 CTSSLNWWKSGNTGELFF TGTACCAGCAGTTTAAATTGGTGGAAATCCGGGAACACCGGGGAGCTGTTTTTT
- TRBJ2-7 many TRBV11-2 CASSLVDNSVYEQYF TGTGCCAGCAGCTTAGTCGATAACTCGGTTTACGAGCAGTACTTC
- TRBJ1-1 few TRBV7-9 CASRSRDSGEAFF TGTGCCAGCAGAAGCCGGGACTCAGGAGAAGCTTTCTTT
- TRBJ2-3 many TRBV2 CASKGISTDTQYF TGTGCCAGCAAGGGGATTAGCACAGATACGCAGTATTTT
TRBD2 TRBJ2-3 few TRBV15 CATSRPGRALQAGERTDTQYF TGTGCCACCAGCAGACCTGGGCGGGCCTTGCAAGCGGGGGAGCGCACAGATACGCAGTATTTT
- TRBJ1-2 few TRBV4-2 CASSQELGGRENYGYTF TGTGCCAGCAGCCAAGAATTAGGGGGGCGTGAAAACTATGGCTACACCTTC
TRBD2 TRBJ2-5 few TRBV20-1 CSARDTTAQLAGGPETQYF TGCAGTGCTAGAGATACCACAGCTCAACTAGCGGGGGGGCCGGAGACCCAGTACTTC
- TRBJ1-2 many TRBV5-6 CASSLSGKNYGYTF TGTGCCAGCAGCTTGTCCGGGAAAAACTATGGCTACACCTTC
- TRBJ2-1 - TRBV20-1 CSASVQRKDNEQFF TGCAGTGCTAGTGTCCAGCGTAAGGACAATGAGCAGTTCTTC
TRBD1 TRBJ2-1 few TRBV5-8 CASRHRDRYNEQFF TGTGCCAGCAGACACCGGGACAGATACAATGAGCAGTTCTTC
- TRBJ2-1 many TRBV12-3/TRBV12-4 CASSLVKSIPFF TGTGCCAGCAGTTTAGTTAAAAGTATTCCGTTCTTC
- TRBJ1-2 - TRBV4-3 CASSQDDSSNYGYTF TGCGCCAGCAGCCAAGATGACAGTTCTAACTATGGCTACACCTTC
- TRBJ2-1 few TRBV20-1 CSAHPPLGNEQFF TGCAGTGCCCACCCCCCACTAGGCAATGAGCAGTTCTTC
- TRBJ2-3 few TRBV4-3 CASSQDGRGNTDTQYF TGCGCCAGCAGCCAAGACGGACGGGGGAACACAGATACGCAGTATTTT
- TRBJ1-1 - TRBV5-1 CASSLDGQMNTEAFF TGCGCCAGCAGCTTGGACGGACAGATGAACACTGAAGCTTTCTTT
- TRBJ2-7 few TRBV28 CASSFVPGKGTQRYEQYF TGTGCCAGCAGTTTTGTGCCGGGGAAAGGAACTCAACGCTACGAGCAGTACTTC
TRBD2 TRBJ2-1 few TRBV6-2/TRBV6-3 CATSGLAGNEQFF TGTGCCACCAGTGGTCTAGCGGGGAATGAGCAGTTCTTC
TRBD1 TRBJ2-3 many TRBV5-1 CASSLGQGDTQYF TGCGCCAGCAGCTTGGGACAGGGAGATACGCAGTATTTT
TRBD1 TRBJ1-6 - TRBV5-1 CASSQGQGANNSPLHF TGCGCCAGCAGCCAGGGACAGGGGGCTAATAATTCACCCCTCCACTTT
- TRBJ1-1 few TRBV2 CASSEVGMGTEAFF TGTGCCAGCAGTGAAGTTGGGATGGGCACTGAAGCTTTCTTT
- TRBJ2-3 many TRBV7-2 CASSFSGASTDTQYF TGTGCCAGCAGCTTTAGCGGAGCCAGCACAGATACGCAGTATTTT
- TRBJ2-1 - TRBV5-1 CASSLETPSLQFF TGCGCCAGCAGCTTGGAAACTCCTAGCCTACAGTTCTTC
TRBD1 TRBJ2-7 - TRBV4-2 CASTYYPGTALPQYF TGTGCCAGCACCTACTACCCGGGGACAGCTCTTCCCCAGTACTTC
- TRBJ1-2 few TRBV3-1 CASSQSMDSSFSGYTF TGTGCCAGCAGCCAATCAATGGACAGTAGCTTCTCGGGCTACACCTTC
TRBD2 TRBJ2-5 - TRBV10-3 CAIRPSGSGREEETQYF TGTGCCATCAGACCTTCGGGTAGCGGGAGGGAAGAAGAGACCCAGTACTTC
TRBD1 TRBJ1-1 many TRBV10-3 CAITPDRVSTEAFF TGTGCCATCACCCCGGACAGGGTTAGCACTGAAGCTTTCTTT
TRBD2 TRBJ2-5 few TRBV20-1 CSARGPGLAGGPQETQYF TGCAGTGCTAGAGGACCGGGACTAGCGGGAGGGCCGCAAGAGACCCAGTACTTC
TRBD1 TRBJ1-2 many TRBV12-3/TRBV12-4 CASSFGTGSYGYTF TGTGCCAGCAGTTTTGGGACAGGTAGCTATGGCTACACCTTC
- TRBJ2-1 many TRBV14 CASSPFLEGEQFF TGTGCCAGCAGCCCATTCCTCGAGGGGGAGCAGTTCTTC